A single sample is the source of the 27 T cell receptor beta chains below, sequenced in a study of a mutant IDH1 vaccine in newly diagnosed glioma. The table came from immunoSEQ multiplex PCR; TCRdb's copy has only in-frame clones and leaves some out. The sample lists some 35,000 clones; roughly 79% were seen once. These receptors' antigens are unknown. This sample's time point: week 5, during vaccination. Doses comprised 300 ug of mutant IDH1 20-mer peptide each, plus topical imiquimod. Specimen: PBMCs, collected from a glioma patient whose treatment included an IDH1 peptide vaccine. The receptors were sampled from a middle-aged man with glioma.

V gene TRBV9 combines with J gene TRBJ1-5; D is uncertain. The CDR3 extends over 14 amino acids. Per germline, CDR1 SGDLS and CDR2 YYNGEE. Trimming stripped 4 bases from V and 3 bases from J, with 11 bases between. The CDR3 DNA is TGTGCCAGCAGCCCGGGTCATTCCAATCAGCCCCAGCATTTT. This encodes CASSPGHSNQPQHF.

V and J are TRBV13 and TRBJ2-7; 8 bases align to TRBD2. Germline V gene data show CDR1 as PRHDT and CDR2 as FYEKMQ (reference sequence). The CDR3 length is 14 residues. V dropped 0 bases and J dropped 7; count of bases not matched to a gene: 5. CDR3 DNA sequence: TGTGCCAGCAGCTTAGGACTAGCGGAGGGGGAGCAGTACTTC. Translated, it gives CASSLGLAEGEQYF. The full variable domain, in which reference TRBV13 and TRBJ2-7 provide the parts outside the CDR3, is AAGVIQSPRHLIKEKRETATLKCYPIPRHDTVYWYQQGPGQDPQFLISFYEKMQSDKGSIPDRFSAQQFSDYHSELNMSSLELGDSALYFCASSLGLAEGEQYFGPGTRLTVT.

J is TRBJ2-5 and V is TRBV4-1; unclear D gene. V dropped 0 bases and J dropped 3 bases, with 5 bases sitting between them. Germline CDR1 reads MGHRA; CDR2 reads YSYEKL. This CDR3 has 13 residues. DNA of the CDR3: TGCGCCAGCAGCCAAGACAGTAAAGAGACCCAGTACTTC. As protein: CASSQDSKETQYF.

In DNA form, the CDR3 reads TGTGCCTGTTCAAGTGGGAGAGGAAACACCATATATTTT. Translated, it gives CACSSGRGNTIYF. This chain connects TRBV19 to TRBJ1-3; no firm D call. V dropped 11 bases and J dropped 4 bases, with 15 bases sitting between them. CDR1 LNHDA and CDR2 SQIVND come from the germline V gene (reference sequence). The length of the CDR3 is 13 residues.

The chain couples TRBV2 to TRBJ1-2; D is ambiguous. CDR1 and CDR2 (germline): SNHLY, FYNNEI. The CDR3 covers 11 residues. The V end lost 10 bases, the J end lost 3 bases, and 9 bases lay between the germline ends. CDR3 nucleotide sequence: TGTGCCAATTCCGGAGACTATGGCTACACCTTC. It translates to CANSGDYGYTF.

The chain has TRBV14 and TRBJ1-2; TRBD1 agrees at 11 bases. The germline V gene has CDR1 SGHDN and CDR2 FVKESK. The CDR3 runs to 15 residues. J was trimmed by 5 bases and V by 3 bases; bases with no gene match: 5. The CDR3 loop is CASSHGTGGVYGYTF. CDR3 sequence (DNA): TGTGCCAGCAGCCATGGGACAGGGGGGGTTTATGGCTACACCTTC.

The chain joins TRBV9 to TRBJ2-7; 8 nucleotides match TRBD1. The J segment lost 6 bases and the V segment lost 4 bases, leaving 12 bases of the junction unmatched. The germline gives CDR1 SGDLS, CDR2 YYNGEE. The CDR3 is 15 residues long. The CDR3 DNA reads TGTGCCAGCAGCAGAGGACAGGGAGGCGATCCCGAGCAGTACTTC. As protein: CASSRGQGGDPEQYF.

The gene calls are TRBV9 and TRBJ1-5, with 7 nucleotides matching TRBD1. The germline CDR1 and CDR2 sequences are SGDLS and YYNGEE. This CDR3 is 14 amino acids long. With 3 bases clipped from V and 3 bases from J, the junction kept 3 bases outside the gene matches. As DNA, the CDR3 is TGTGCCAGCAGCGAGGGGACAGTCAATCAGCCCCAGCATTTT. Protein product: CASSEGTVNQPQHF.

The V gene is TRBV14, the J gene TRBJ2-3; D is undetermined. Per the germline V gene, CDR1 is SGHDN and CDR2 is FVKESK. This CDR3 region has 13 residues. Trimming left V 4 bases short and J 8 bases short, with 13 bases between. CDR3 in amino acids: CASSPAGTSTQYF. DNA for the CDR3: TGTGCCAGCAGCCCAGCAGGCACGAGTACGCAGTATTTT.

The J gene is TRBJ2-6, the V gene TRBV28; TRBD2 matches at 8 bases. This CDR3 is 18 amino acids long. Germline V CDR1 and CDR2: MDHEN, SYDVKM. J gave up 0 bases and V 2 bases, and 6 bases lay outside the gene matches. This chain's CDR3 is CASSLRLAGLSGANVLTF. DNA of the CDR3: TGTGCCAGCAGTTTACGGCTAGCGGGCCTCTCTGGGGCCAACGTCCTGACTTTC.

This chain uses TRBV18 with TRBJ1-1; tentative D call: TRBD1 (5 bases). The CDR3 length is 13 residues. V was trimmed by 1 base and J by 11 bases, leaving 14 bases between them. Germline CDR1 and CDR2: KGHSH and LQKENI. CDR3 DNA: TGTGCCAGCTCACCACGAGAGGGGAACCTGGCTTTCTTT. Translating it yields CASSPREGNLAFF.

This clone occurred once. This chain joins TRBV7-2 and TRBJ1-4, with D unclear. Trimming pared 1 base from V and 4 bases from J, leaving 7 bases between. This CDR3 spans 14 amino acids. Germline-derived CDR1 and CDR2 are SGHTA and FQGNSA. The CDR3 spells CASSLGQNNEKLFF. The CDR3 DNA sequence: TGTGCCAGCAGCTTAGGGCAGAATAATGAAAAACTGTTTTTT.

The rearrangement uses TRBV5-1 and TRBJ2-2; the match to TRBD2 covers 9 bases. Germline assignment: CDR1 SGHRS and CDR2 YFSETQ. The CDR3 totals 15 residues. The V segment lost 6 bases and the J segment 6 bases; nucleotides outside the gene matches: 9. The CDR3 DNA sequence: TGCGCCAGCAACCCCATAGCGGGAGTCGCCGGGGAGCTGTTTTTT. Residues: CASNPIAGVAGELFF.

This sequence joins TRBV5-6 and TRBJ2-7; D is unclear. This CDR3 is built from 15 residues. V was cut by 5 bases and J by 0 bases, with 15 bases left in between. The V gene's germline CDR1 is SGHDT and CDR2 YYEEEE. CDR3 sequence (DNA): TGTGCCAGCAGGGCAGCCGGGTCCCGCTCCTACGAGCAGTACTTC. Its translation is CASRAAGSRSYEQYF.

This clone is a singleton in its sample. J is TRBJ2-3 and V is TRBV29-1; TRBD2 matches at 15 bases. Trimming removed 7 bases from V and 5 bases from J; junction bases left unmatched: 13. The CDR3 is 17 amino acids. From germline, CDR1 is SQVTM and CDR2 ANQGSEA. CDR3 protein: CSAKRTSGRAQGDTQYF. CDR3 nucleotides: TGCAGCGCCAAACGGACTAGCGGGAGGGCTCAGGGAGATACGCAGTATTTT.

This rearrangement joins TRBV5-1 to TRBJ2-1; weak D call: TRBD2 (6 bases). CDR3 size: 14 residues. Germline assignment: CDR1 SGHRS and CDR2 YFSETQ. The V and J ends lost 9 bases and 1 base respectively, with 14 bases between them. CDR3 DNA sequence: TGCGCCACCACCGTAGCGGCGTCCTACAATGAGCAGTTCTTC. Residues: CATTVAASYNEQFF.

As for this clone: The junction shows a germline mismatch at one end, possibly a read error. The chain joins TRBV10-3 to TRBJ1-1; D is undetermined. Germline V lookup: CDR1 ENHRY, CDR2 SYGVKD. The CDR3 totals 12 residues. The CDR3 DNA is TGTGCCATCAGGGACGGGGAGGACTACGGTATCTTT. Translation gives CAIRDGEDYGIF.

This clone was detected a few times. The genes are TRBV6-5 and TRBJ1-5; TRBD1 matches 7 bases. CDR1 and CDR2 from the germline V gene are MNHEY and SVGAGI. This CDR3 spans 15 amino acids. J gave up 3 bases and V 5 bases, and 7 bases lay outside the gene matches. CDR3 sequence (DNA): TGTGCCAGCAGTACTCGACAGGGAAACAATCAGCCCCAGCATTTT. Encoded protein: CASSTRQGNNQPQHF.

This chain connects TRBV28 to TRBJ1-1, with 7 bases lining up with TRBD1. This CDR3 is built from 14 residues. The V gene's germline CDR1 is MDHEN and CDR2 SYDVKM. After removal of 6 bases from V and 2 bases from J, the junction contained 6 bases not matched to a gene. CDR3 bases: TGTGCCAGCAGCCGTGACAGGGTAAACACTGAAGCTTTCTTT. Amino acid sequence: CASSRDRVNTEAFF.

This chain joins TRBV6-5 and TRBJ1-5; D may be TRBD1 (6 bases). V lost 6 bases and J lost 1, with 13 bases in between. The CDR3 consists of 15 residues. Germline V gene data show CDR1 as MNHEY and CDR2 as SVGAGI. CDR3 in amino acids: CASRFRGESNQPQHF. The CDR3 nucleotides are TGTGCCAGCAGGTTCAGGGGTGAGAGCAATCAGCCCCAGCATTTT.

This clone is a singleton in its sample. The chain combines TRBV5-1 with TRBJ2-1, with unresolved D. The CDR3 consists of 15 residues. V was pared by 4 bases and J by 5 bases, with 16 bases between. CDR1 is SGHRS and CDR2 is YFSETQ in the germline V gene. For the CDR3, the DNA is TGCGCCAGCAGCCCAGCAGTGGGCCCGAACAATGAGCAGTTCTTC. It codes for CASSPAVGPNNEQFF.

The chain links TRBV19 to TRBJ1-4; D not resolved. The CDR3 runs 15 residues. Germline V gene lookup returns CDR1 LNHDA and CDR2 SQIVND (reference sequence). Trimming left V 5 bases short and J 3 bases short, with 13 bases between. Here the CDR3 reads CASSPGEGANEKLFF. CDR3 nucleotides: TGTGCCAGTAGTCCCGGTGAGGGAGCTAATGAAAAACTGTTTTTT.

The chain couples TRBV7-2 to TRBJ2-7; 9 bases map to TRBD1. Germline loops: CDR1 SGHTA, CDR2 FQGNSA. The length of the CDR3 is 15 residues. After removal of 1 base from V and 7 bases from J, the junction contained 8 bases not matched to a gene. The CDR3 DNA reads TGTGCCAGCAGCTTAGTGGGGACAGGGTTCCGGGAGCAGTACTTC. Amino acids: CASSLVGTGFREQYF.

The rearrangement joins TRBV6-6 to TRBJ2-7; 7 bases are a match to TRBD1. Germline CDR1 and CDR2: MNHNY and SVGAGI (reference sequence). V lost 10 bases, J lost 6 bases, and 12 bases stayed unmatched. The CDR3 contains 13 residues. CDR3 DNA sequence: TGTGCCACCTTCTTTGGGACAGTATTCGAGCAGTACTTC. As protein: CATFFGTVFEQYF.

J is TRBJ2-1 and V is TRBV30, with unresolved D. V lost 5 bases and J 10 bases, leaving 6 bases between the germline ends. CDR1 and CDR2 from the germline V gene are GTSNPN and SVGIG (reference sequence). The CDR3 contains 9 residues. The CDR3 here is CAWLREQFF. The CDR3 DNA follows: TGTGCCTGGTTACGGGAGCAGTTCTTC. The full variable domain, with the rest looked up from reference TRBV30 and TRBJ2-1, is SQTIHQWPATLVQPVGSPLSLECTVEGTSNPNLYWYRQAAGRGLQLLFYSVGIGQISSEVPQNLSASRPQDRQFILSSKKLLLSDSGFYLCAWLREQFFGPGTRLTVL.

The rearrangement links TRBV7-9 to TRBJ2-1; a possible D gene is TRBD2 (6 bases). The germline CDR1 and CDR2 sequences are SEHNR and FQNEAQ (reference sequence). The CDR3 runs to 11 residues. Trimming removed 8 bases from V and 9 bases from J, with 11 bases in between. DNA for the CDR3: TGTGCCAGCGGAGGGGCGATTGAGCAGTTCTTC. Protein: CASGGAIEQFF.

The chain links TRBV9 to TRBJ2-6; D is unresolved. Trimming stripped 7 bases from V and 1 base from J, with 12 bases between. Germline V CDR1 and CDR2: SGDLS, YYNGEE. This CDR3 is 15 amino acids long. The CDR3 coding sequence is TGTGCCAGCTCTTGGAGCAATTCTGGGGCCAACGTCCTGACTTTC. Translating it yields CASSWSNSGANVLTF. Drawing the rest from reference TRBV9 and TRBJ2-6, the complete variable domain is DSGVTQTPKHLITATGQRVTLRCSPRSGDLSVYWYQQSLDQGLQFLIQYYNGEERAKGNILERFSAQQFPDLHSELNLSSLELGDSALYFCASSWSNSGANVLTFGAGSRLTVL.